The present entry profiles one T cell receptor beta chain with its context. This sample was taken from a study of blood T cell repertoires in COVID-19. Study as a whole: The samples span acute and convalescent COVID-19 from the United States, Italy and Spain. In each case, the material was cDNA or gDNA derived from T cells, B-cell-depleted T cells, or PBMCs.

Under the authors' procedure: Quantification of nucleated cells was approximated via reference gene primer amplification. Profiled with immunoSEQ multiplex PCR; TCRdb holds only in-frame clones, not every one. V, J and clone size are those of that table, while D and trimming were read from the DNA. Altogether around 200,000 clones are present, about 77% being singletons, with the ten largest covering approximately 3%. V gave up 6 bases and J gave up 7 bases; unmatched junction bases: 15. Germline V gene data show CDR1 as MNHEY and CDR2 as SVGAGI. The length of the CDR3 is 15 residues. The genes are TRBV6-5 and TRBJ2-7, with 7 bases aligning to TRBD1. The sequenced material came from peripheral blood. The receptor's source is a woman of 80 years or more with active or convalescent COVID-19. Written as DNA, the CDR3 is TGTGCCAGCAGCCTCCGGACAGGAAGTAAGAGGGAGCAGTACTTC. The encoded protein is CASSLRTGSKREQYF.